The clone carrying this T cell receptor (beta chain) was counted only a few times. Its antigen is currently unknown. Vbeta (60) and Jbeta (13) primers were used in the PCR. Produced via immunoSEQ multiplex PCR; TCRdb's table is partial and in-frame only. The data hold more than 85,000 clones, with over 70% observed a single time. This sample stems from a study of cytomegalovirus exposure and HLA in healthy donors. Regarding the study as a whole: Among the most significant clusters, several appeared linked to common viral pathogens in a later analysis.

V shed 5 bases, J shed 8 bases, and the junction held 8 bases outside the gene matches. CDR3 size: 14 residues. CDR1 SGHTA and CDR2 FQGTGA come from the germline V gene. The chain couples TRBV7-3 to TRBJ2-1; 8 nucleotides align to TRBD2. The receptor's source is a male donor in good health and CMV-seronegative. The sequencing input was PBMCs. CDR3 nucleotide sequence: TGTGCCAGCAGCCCGACGGGGGGGACACATGAGCAGTTCTTC. This encodes CASSPTGGTHEQFF.